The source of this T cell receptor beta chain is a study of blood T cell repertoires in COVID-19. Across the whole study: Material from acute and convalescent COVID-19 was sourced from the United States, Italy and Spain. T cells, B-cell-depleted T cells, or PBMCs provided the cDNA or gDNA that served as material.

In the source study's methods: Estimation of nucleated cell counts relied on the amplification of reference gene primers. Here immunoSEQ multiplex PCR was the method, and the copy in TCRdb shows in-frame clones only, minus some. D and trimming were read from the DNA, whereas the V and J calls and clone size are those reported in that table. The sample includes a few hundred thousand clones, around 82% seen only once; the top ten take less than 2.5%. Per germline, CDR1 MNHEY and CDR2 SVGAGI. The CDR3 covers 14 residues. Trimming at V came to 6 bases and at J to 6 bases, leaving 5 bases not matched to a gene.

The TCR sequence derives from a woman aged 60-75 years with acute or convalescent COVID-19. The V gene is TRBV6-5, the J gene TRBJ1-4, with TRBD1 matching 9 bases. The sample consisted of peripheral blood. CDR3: CASRTGTGYEKLFF. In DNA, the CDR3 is TGTGCCAGCAGGACAGGGACAGGGTATGAAAAACTGTTTTTT.